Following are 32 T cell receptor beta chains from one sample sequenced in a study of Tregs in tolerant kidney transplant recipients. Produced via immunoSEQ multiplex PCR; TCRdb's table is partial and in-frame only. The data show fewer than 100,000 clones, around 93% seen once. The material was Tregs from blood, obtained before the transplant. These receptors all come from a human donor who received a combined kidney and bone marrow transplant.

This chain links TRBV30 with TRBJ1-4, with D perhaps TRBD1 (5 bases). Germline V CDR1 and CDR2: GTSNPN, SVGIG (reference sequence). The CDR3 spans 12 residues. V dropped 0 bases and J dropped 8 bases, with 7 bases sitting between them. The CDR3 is CAWSVRGEKLFF. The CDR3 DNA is TGTGCCTGGAGTGTACGGGGGGAAAAACTGTTTTTT.

The CDR3 loop reads CASTDREGGYTF. CDR3 coding DNA: TGTGCCAGCACCGACAGGGAGGGTGGCTACACCTTC. The rearrangement uses TRBV21-1 and TRBJ1-2. TRBV21-1 is described as a pseudogene. The CDR3 extends over 12 amino acids.

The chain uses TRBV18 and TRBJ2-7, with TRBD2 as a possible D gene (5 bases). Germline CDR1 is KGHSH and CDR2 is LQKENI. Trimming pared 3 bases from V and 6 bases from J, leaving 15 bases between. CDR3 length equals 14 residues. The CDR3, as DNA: TGTGCCAGCTCACCCGGTCTAGAGGGTGTCGAGCAGTACTTC. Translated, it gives CASSPGLEGVEQYF.

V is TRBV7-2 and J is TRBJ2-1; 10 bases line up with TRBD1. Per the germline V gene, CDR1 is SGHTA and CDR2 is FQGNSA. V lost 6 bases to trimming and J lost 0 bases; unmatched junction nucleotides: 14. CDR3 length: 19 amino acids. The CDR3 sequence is CASSLMGQGIFSSYNEQFF. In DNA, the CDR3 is TGTGCCAGCAGTTTAATGGGACAGGGGATTTTTAGCTCCTACAATGAGCAGTTCTTC.

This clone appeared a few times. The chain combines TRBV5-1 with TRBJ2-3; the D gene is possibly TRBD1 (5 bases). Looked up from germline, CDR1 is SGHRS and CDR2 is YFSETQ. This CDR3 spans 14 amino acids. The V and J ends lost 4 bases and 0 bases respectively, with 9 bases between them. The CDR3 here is CASSLDTSTDTQYF. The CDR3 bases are TGCGCCAGCAGCCTGGACACTAGCACAGATACGCAGTATTTT. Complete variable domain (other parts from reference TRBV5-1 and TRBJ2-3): KAGVTQTPRYLIKTRGQQVTLSCSPISGHRSVSWYQQTPGQGLQFLFEYFSETQRNKGNFPGRFSGRQFSNSRSEMNVSTLELGDSALYLCASSLDTSTDTQYFGPGTRLTVL.

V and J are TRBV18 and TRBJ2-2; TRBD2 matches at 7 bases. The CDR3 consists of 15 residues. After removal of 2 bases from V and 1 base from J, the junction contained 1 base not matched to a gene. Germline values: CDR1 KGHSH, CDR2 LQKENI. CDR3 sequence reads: CASSPVAGNTGELFF. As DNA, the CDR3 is TGTGCCAGCTCACCAGTAGCGGGGAACACCGGGGAGCTGTTTTTT.

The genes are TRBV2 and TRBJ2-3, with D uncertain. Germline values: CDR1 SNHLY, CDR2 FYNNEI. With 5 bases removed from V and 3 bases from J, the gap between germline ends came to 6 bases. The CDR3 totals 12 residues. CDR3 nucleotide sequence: TGTGCCAGCAGTTATAGTACAGATACGCAGTATTTT. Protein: CASSYSTDTQYF.

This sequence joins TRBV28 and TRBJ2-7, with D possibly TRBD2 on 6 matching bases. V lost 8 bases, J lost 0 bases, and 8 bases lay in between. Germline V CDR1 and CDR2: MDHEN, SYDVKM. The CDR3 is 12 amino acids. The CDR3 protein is CASGGNSYEQYF. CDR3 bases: TGTGCCAGCGGGGGGAACTCCTACGAGCAGTACTTC.

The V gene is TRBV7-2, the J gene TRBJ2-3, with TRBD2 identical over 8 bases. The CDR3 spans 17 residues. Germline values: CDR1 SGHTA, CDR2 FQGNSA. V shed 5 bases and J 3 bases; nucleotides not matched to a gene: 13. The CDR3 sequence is CASSLPPVGGRTDTQYF. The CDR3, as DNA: TGTGCCAGCAGCCTGCCGCCGGTTGGCGGGAGGACAGATACGCAGTATTTT.

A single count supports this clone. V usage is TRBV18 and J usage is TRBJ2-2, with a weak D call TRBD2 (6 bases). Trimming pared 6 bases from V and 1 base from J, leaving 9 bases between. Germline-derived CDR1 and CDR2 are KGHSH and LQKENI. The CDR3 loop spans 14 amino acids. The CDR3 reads CASSEAGNTGELFF. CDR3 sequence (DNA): TGTGCCAGCTCGGAAGCGGGGAACACCGGGGAGCTGTTTTTT.

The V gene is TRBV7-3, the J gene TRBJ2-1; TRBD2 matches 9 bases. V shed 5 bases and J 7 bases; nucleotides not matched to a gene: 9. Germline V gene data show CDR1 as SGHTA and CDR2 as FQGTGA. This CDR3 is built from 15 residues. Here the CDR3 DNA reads TGTGCCAGCAGCCCTATAGCGGGAGTTTATAATGAGCAGTTCTTC. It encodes CASSPIAGVYNEQFF.

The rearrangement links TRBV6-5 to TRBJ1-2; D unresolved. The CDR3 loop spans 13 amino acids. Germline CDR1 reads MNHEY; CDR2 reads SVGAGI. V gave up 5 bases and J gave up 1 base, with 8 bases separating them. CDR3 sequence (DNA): TGTGCCAGCAGTAGCCATTTTAACTATGGCTACACCTTC. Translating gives CASSSHFNYGYTF.

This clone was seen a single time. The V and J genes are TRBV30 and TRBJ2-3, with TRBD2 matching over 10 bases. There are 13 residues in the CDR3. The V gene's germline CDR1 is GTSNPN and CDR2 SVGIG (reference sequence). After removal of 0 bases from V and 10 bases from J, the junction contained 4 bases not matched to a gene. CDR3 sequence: CAWSVPGTSAQYF. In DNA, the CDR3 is TGTGCCTGGAGTGTCCCTGGGACTAGCGCGCAGTATTTT.

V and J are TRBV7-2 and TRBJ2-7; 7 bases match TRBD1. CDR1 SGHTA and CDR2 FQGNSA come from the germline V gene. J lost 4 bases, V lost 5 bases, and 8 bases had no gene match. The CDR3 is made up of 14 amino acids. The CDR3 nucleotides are TGTGCCAGCAGCAGGGGGCGGAGCCCATACGAGCAGTACTTC. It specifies CASSRGRSPYEQYF.

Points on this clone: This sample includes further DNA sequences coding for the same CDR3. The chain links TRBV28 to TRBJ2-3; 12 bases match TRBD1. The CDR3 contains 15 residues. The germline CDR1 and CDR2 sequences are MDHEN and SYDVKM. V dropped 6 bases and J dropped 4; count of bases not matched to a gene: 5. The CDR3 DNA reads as TGTGCCAGCAGCGTCGGGACAGGGGGCTCAGATACGCAGTATTTT. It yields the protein CASSVGTGGSDTQYF.

CDR3 sequence: CSVEEKGEQYF. CDR3 coding DNA: TGCAGCGTTGAAGAAAAGGGCGAGCAGTACTTC. The chain links TRBV29-1 to TRBJ2-7; D call uncertain. Trimming stripped 0 bases from V and 6 bases from J, with 6 bases between. In germline, CDR1 is SQVTM, CDR2 ANQGSEA. CDR3 length: 11 residues.

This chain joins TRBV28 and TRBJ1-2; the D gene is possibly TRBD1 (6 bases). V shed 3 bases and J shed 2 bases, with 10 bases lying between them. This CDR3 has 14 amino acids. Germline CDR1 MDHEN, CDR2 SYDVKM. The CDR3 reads CASSFGGPNYGYTF. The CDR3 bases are TGTGCCAGCAGTTTTGGGGGCCCGAACTATGGCTACACCTTC.

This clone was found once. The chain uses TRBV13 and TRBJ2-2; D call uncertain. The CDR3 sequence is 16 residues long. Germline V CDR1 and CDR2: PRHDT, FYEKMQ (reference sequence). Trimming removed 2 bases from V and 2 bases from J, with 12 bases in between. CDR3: CASSLFAAINTGELFF. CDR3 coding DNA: TGTGCCAGCAGCTTATTCGCGGCCATCAACACCGGGGAGCTGTTTTTT. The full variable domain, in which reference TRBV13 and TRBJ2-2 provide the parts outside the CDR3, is AAGVIQSPRHLIKEKRETATLKCYPIPRHDTVYWYQQGPGQDPQFLISFYEKMQSDKGSIPDRFSAQQFSDYHSELNMSSLELGDSALYFCASSLFAAINTGELFFGEGSRLTVL.

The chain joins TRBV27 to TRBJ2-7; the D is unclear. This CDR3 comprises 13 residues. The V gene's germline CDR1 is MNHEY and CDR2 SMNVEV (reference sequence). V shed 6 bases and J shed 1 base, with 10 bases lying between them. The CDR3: CASRPLASYEQYF. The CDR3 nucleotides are TGTGCCAGCAGGCCCTTGGCGTCCTACGAGCAGTACTTC.

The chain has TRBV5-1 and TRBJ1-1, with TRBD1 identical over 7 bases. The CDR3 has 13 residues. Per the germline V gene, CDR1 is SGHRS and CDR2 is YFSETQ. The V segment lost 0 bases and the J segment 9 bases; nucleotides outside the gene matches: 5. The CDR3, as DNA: TGCGCCAGCAGCTTGGACGGGACAGCCAAAGCTTTCTTT. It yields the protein CASSLDGTAKAFF.

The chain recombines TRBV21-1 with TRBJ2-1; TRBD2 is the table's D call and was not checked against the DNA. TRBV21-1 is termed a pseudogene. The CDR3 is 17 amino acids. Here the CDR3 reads CASSPRRGGSSYNEQFF. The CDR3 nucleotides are TGTGCCAGCAGCCCCCGACGTGGCGGAAGCTCCTACAATGAGCAGTTCTTC.

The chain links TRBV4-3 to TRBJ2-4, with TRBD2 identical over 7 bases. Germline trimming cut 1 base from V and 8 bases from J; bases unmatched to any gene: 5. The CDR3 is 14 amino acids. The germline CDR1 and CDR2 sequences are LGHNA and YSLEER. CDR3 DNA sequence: TGCGCCAGCAGCCAAGTAAGAACTAGCGACATTCAGTACTTC. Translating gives CASSQVRTSDIQYF.

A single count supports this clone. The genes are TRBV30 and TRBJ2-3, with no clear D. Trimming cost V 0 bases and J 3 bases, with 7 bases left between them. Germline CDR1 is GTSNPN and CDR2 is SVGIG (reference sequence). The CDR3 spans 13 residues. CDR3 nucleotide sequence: TGTGCCTGGAGTGTCCGAGGTACAGATACGCAGTATTTT. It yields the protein CAWSVRGTDTQYF.

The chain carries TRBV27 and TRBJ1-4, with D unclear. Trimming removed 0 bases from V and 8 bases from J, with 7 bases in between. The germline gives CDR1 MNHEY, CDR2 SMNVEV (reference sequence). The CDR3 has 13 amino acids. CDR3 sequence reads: CASSLSRREKLFF. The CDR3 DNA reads TGTGCCAGCAGTTTATCCAGGAGAGAAAAACTGTTTTTT.

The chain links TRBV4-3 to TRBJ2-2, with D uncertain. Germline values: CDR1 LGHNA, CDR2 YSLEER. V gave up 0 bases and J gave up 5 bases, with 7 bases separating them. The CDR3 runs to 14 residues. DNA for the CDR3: TGCGCCAGCAGCCAAGATCGGGCTACCGGGGAGCTGTTTTTT. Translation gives CASSQDRATGELFF.

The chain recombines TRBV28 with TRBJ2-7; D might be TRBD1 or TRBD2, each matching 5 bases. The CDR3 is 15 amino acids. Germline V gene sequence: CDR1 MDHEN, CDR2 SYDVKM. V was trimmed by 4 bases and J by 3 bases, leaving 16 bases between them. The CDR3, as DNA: TGTGCCAGCAGTTCCCCAACCGGGGCCCACTACGAGCAGTACTTC. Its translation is CASSSPTGAHYEQYF.

CDR3 coding DNA: TGTGCCTGGAGTCCCAAACAGCACGCTTATGAAGCTTTCTTT. The encoded protein is CAWSPKQHAYEAFF. The rearrangement uses TRBV30 and TRBJ1-1; no clear D. This CDR3 region has 14 residues. V dropped 2 bases and J dropped 7 bases, with 17 bases sitting between them. Per the germline V gene, CDR1 is GTSNPN and CDR2 is SVGIG (reference sequence).

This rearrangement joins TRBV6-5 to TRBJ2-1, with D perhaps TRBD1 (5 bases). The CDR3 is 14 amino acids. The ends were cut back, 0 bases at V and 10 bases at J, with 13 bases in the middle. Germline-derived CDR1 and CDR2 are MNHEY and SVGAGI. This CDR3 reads CASSYSPRSGEQFF. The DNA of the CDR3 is TGTGCCAGCAGTTACTCCCCTAGATCAGGGGAGCAGTTCTTC.

The CDR3 is CASSHTGAQGQETQYF. In DNA form, the CDR3 reads TGCGCCAGCAGCCATACAGGGGCGCAAGGGCAAGAGACCCAGTACTTC. The gene calls are TRBV4-1 and TRBJ2-5, with TRBD1 identical over 7 bases. This CDR3 contains 16 residues. Germline values: CDR1 MGHRA, CDR2 YSYEKL. V was pared by 3 bases and J by 2 bases, with 9 bases of the junction left unmatched.

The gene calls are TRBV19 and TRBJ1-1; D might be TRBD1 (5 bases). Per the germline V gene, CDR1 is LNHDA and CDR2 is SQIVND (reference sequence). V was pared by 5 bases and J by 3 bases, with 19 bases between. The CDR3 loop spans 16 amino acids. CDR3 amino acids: CASSFQGGYGDTEAFF. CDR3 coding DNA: TGTGCCAGTAGTTTCCAGGGAGGTTACGGGGACACTGAAGCTTTCTTT.

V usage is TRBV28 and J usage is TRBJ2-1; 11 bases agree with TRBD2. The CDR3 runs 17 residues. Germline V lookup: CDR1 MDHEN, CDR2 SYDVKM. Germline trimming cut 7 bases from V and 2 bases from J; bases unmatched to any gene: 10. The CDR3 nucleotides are TGTGCCAGCACTCAGGGAGGGACTAGCGGTCCCTACAATGAGCAGTTCTTC. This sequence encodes CASTQGGTSGPYNEQFF.

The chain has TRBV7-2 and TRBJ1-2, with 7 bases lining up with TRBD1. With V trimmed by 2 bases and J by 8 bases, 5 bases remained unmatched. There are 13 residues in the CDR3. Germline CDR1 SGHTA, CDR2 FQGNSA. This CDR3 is CASSLSGTDGYTF. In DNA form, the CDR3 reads TGTGCCAGCAGCTTATCCGGGACAGACGGCTACACCTTC.